This TCR beta chain was identified during a study of T cell changes during pregnancy in multiple sclerosis. TCRdb's table, derived via immunoSEQ multiplex PCR, lists solely in-frame clones and lacks some. The sample includes 30,000 to 45,000 clones, 92% seen only once; the top ten take about 0.46%. The CDR3 runs to 13 residues. V was clipped by 6 bases and J by 9 bases; unmatched bases: 10. Germline lookup yields CDR1 SNHLY and CDR2 FYNNEI. Sequencing was performed on CD4+ T cells from peripheral blood mononuclear cells, taken after pregnancy. This clonotype was obtained from a female donor with multiple sclerosis, enrolled in a pregnancy study. The rearrangement uses TRBV2 and TRBJ2-7, with 8 bases fitting TRBD1. Here the CDR3 DNA reads TGTGCCAGCAGCCCTAACAGGGGGTCGGTGCAGTACTTC. Amino acids: CASSPNRGSVQYF.